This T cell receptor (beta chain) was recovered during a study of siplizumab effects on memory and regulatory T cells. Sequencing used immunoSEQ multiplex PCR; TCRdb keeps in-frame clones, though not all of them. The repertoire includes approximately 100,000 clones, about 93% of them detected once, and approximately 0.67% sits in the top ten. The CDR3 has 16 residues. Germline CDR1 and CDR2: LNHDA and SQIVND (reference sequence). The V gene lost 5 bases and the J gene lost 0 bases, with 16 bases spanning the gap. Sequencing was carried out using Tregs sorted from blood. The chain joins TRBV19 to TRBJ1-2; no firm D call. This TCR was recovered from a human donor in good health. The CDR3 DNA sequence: TGTGCCAGTAGTCCCTGGGGAGGGTCTTCTAACTATGGCTACACCTTC. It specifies CASSPWGGSSNYGYTF.